These 9 T cell receptor beta chains came from one sample sequenced in a study of human T cells and chemical hapten exposure. TCRdb independently ran MiXCR on the RACE reads; one entry per CDR3 protein. This table holds 150,000 to 200,000 distinct CDR3 sequences, around 24% found once. Indicated time point: patch test 1, 2 weeks after DPC sensitization. The treatment here: therapeutic diphenylcyclopropenone sensitization with weekly scalp DPC. Sample: whole blood, taken in connection with sensitization to the hapten diphenylcyclopropenone (DPC). All receptors derive from a woman between 45 and 60 years old with alopecia areata. Some clones in this sample may be carry-over from other donors' samples.

This clonotype showed up just a few times. J is TRBJ1-1 and V is TRBV7-9, with D tentatively TRBD1 (6 bases). V dropped 5 bases and J dropped 3 bases, with 13 bases sitting between them. Germline V gives CDR1 SEHNR, CDR2 FQNEAQ (reference sequence). The CDR3 runs 14 residues. As DNA, the CDR3 is TGTGCCAGCAGCACGGCCGGACAGTACACTGAAGCTTTCTTT. Translated: CASSTAGQYTEAFF.

The sample holds a few counts of this clonotype. The genes are TRBV20-1 and TRBJ2-7; 8 positions agree with TRBD1. The CDR3 spans 14 residues. Per germline, CDR1 DFQATT and CDR2 SNEGSKA (reference sequence). The V gene end was trimmed by 3 bases and the J gene end by 2 bases; junction bases not matched to a gene: 6. The CDR3 loop is CSASVDRVPYEQYF. The CDR3 nucleotides are TGCAGTGCTAGCGTGGACAGGGTACCCTACGAGCAGTACTTC.

This clonotype has more than one count but fewer than ten. The V and J genes are TRBV20-1 and TRBJ2-1; TRBD2 aligns across 12 bases. Germline V gives CDR1 DFQATT, CDR2 SNEGSKA (reference sequence). CDR3 size: 18 residues. J gave up 8 bases and V 3 bases, and 17 bases lay outside the gene matches. CDR3 loop: CSASSLAGGPLLRDEQFF. The DNA for the CDR3 is TGCAGTGCTAGTAGTCTAGCGGGAGGGCCTCTCCTTAGGGATGAGCAGTTCTTC.

This clonotype was observed a handful of times. The V gene is TRBV20-1, the J gene TRBJ2-1; a weak D match, TRBD2 (5 bases). The ends were cut back, 3 bases at V and 3 bases at J, with 12 bases in the middle. In germline, CDR1 is DFQATT, CDR2 SNEGSKA (reference sequence). The CDR3 is 14 amino acids. DNA of the CDR3: TGCAGTGCTAGGGGAGATCGGAACTACAATGAGCAGTTCTTC. This gives the protein CSARGDRNYNEQFF.

The rearrangement joins TRBV18 to TRBJ2-3; D is possibly TRBD1 (6 bases). Germline V gene sequence: CDR1 KGHSH, CDR2 LQKENI. The CDR3 spans 15 residues. V lost 3 bases and J 2 bases, leaving 12 bases between the germline ends. The CDR3 DNA is TGTGCCAGCTCACCCCGAGACAGGACCACAGATACGCAGTATTTT. Protein sequence: CASSPRDRTTDTQYF.

The genes are TRBV7-2 and TRBJ2-7; D may be TRBD2 (5 bases). The CDR3 is 14 residues long. Trimming cost V 3 bases and J 1 base, with 10 bases left between them. The germline V gene encodes CDR1 SGHTA and CDR2 FQGNSA. CDR3 DNA: TGTGCCAGCAGCTTGGGGAGCGAATCCTACGAGCAGTACTTC. This sequence encodes CASSLGSESYEQYF.

V usage is TRBV5-1 and J usage is TRBJ1-1; D ambiguous. Deletions cut 10 bases from V and 8 bases from J, with 21 bases between. The CDR3 loop spans 13 amino acids. Germline CDR1 reads SGHRS; CDR2 reads YFSETQ. The CDR3 DNA is TGCGCCGTACGTCATGAGTCTCCTCCGGAAGCTTTCTTT. Its protein product is CAVRHESPPEAFF.

Only a few counts were recorded for this clonotype. The rearrangement uses TRBV7-2 and TRBJ2-1; D remains unclear. The CDR3 consists of 13 residues. V lost 3 bases and J lost 4, with 7 bases in between. Germline V gene lookup returns CDR1 SGHTA and CDR2 FQGNSA. CDR3 in DNA: TGTGCCAGCAGCTTGGTTTTTTACAATGAGCAGTTCTTC. Translation: CASSLVFYNEQFF.

A few counts support this clonotype. The chain has TRBV5-1 and TRBJ2-2; 7 nucleotides match TRBD2. The CDR3 is 13 residues long. Per the germline V gene, CDR1 is SGHRS and CDR2 is YFSETQ. The junction had 0 bases not matched to a gene; V was cut back by 2 bases and J by 5 bases. The CDR3 loop is CASSFGGTGELFF. In DNA, the CDR3 is TGCGCCAGCAGCTTCGGGGGGACCGGGGAGCTGTTTTTT.